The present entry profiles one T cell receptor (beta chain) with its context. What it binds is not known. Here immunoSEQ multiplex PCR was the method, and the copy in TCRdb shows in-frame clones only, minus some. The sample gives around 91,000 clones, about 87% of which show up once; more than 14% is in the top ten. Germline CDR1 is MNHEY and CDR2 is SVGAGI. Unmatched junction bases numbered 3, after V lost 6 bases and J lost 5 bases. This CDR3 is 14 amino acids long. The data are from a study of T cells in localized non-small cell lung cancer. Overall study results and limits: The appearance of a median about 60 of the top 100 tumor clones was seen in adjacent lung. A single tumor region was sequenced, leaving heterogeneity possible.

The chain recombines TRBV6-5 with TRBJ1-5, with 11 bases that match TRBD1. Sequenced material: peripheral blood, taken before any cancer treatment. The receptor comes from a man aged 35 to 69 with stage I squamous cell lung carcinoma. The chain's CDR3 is CASRPGQGDQPQHF. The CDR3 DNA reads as TGTGCCAGCAGGCCGGGACAGGGGGATCAGCCCCAGCATTTT.